The 2 T cell receptor beta chains reported below all come from one sample, sequenced in a study of blood T cell repertoires in COVID-19. Data came from immunoSEQ multiplex PCR; TCRdb stores just in-frame clones and leaves some out. The table includes around 230,000 clones, around 92% detected once. The specimen was PBMCs or T cells enriched from blood (not recorded which). All receptors come from a woman aged 25 to 39 with acute COVID-19.

The chain has TRBV18 and TRBJ2-2, with TRBD1 matching 7 bases. The V and J ends lost 2 bases and 5 bases, in that order; junction bases with no gene match: 5. The germline V gene has CDR1 KGHSH and CDR2 LQKENI. This CDR3 region has 15 residues. CDR3 nucleotide sequence: TGTGCCAGCTCACCATACAGGGGTTCGACCGGGGAGCTGTTTTTT. Encoded protein: CASSPYRGSTGELFF. Combining the CDR3 with reference TRBV18 and TRBJ2-2 gives the whole variable domain NAGVMQNPRHLVRRRGQEARLRCSPMKGHSHVYWYRQLPEEGLKFMVYLQKENIIDESGMPKERFSAEFPKEGPSILRIQQVVRGDSAAYFCASSPYRGSTGELFFGEGSRLTVL.

The chain uses TRBV6-1 and TRBJ1-4, with 9 bases fitting TRBD1. The V gene's germline CDR1 is MNHNS and CDR2 SASEGT. This CDR3 spans 15 amino acids. The V gene end was trimmed by 1 base and the J gene end by 11 bases; junction bases not matched to a gene: 8. This CDR3 is CASSEERDRADKLFF. The CDR3 nucleotides are TGTGCCAGCAGTGAAGAGCGGGACAGGGCGGATAAACTGTTTTTT.